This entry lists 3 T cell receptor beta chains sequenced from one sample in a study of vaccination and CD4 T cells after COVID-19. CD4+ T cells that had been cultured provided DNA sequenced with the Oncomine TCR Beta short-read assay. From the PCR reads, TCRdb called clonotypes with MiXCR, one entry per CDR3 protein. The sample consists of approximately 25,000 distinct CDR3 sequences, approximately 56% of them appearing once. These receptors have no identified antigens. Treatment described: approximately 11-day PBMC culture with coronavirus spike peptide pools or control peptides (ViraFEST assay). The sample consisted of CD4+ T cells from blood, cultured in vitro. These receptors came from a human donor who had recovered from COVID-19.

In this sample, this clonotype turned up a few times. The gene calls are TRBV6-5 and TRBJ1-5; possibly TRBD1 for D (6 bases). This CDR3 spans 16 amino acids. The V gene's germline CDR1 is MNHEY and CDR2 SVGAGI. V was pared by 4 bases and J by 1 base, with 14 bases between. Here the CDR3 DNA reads TGTGCCAGCAGTTCCATCAGGGGTCAGAGCAATCAGCCCCAGCATTTT. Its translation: CASSSIRGQSNQPQHF.

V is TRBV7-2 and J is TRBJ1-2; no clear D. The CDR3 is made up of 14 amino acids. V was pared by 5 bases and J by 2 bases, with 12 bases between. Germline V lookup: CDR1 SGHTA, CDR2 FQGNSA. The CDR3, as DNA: TGTGCCAGCAGCCGCCTCCGCGAAAACTATGGCTACACCTTC. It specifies CASSRLRENYGYTF.

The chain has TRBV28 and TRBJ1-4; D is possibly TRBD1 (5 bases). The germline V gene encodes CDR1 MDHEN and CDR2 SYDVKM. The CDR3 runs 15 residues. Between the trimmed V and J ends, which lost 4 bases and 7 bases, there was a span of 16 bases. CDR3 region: CASSYQGLLSEKLFF. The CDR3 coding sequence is TGTGCCAGCAGTTATCAGGGCCTTCTGAGTGAAAAACTGTTTTTT.